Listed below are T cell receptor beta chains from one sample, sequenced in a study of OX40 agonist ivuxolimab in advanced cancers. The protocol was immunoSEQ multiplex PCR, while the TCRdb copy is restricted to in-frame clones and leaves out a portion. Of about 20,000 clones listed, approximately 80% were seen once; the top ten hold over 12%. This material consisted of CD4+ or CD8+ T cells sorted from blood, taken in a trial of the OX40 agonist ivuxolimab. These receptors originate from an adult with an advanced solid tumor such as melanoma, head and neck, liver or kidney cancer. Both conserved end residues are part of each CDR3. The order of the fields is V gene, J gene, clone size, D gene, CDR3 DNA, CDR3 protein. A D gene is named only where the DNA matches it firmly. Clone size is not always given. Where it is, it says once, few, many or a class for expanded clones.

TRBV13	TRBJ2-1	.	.	TGTGCCAGCAGCTTAAAAGGCTATCAGTTCTTC	CASSLKGYQFF
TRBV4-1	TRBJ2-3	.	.	TGCGCCAGCAGCCAAGATGGTGGTACGCAGTATTTT	CASSQDGGTQYF
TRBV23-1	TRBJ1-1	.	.	TGCGCCAGCAGGAAACCACTAGGGGGGAGAGGGGTGAACACTGAAGCTTTCTTT	CASRKPLGGRGVNTEAFF
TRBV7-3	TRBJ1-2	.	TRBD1	TGTGCCAGCAGCCCAGGGGGGGGCGGAGGCTACACCTTC	CASSPGGGGGYTF
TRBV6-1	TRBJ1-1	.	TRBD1	TGTGCCAGCAGTGACAGGGGGGGGAACACTGAAGCTTTCTTT	CASSDRGGNTEAFF
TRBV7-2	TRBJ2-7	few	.	TGTGCCAGCAGCTCCGATCACAGTGCCCCCTACGAGCAGTACTTC	CASSSDHSAPYEQYF
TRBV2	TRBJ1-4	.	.	TGTGCCAGCAGTGAAGTAAGGGGATGGGAAAAACTGTTTTTT	CASSEVRGWEKLFF
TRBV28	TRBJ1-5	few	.	TGTGCCAGCACAAAAACCGAGGAGTCTCAGCCCCAGCATTTT	CASTKTEESQPQHF
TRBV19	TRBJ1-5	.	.	TGTGCCAGTAGTATGGGGGTTGAGAATCAGCCCCAGCATTTT	CASSMGVENQPQHF
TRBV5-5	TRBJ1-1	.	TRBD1	TGTGCCAGCAGCCACCGGGACAGGACTGAAGCTTTCTTT	CASSHRDRTEAFF
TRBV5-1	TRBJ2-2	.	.	TGCGCCAGCAGCCCGTACACGGGCGGGGAGCTGTTTTTT	CASSPYTGGELFF
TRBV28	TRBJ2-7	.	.	TGTGCCATTCGGATCGGGAATGGGCAGTACTTC	CAIRIGNGQYF
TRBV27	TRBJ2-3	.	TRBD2	TGTGCCAGCAGTTTGAGGACTAGCGGGGTAGATACGCAGTATTTT	CASSLRTSGVDTQYF
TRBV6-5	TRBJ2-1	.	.	TGTGCCAGCAGCACCTTAAACAATGAGCAGTTCTTC	CASSTLNNEQFF
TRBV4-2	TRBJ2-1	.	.	TGTGCCAGCAGCCATCTCCTGGAAGGGGCCGGGGACAATGAGCAGTTCTTC	CASSHLLEGAGDNEQFF
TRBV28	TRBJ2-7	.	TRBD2	TGTGCCAGCAGGCGGACTAGCGGGAGGATTAACGAGCAGTATTTC	CASRRTSGRINEQYF
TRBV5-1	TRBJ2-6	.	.	TGCGCCAGCAGCTCCCCTCGGCGGGGCCCTAGCTCTGGGGCCAACGTCCTGACTTTC	CASSSPRRGPSSGANVLTF
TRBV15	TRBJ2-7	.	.	TGTGCCACCAGCACGGAGGGGAGTGGCCCCTACGAGCAGTACTTC	CATSTEGSGPYEQYF
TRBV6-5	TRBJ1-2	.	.	TGTGCCAGCAGGAACGGGTTCTATGGCTACACCTTC	CASRNGFYGYTF
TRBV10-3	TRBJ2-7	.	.	TGTGCCATCAGACCGACAGATTCCTACGAGCAGTACTTC	CAIRPTDSYEQYF
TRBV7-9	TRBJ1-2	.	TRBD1	TGTGCCAGCAGCTTAAGCAGGGGGCGGCCTCAATTCACCTTC	CASSLSRGRPQFTF
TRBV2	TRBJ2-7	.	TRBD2	TGTGCCAGCAGGGGACTAATCTACGAGCAGTACTTC	CASRGLIYEQYF
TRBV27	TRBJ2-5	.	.	TGTGCCAGCAGTTTATACCCCCATGGAGAGCAGTACTTC	CASSLYPHGEQYF
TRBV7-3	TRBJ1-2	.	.	TGTGCCAGCAGGGCCCACTGGGGCTGCGGCTACACCTTC	CASRAHWGCGYTF